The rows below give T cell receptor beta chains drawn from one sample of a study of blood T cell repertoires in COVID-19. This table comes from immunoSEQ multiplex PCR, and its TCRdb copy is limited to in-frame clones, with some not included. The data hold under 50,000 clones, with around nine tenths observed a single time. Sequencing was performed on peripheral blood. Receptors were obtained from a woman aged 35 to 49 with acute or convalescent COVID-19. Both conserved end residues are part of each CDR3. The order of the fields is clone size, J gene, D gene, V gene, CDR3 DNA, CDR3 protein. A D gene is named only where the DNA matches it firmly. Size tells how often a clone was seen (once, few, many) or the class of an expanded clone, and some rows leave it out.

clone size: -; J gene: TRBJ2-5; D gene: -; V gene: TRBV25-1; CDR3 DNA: TGTGCCAGCAGTGAGGGGGACATAGGGGCAGAGACCCAGTACTTC; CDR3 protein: CASSEGDIGAETQYF
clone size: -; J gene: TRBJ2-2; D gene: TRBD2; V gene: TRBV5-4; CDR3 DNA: TGTGCCAGCAGCCCGGGGTCGAGCGGGAGTGCCGGGGAGCTGTTTTTT; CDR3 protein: CASSPGSSGSAGELFF
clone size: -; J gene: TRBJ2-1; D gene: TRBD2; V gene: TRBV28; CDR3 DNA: TGTGCCAGCAGTTTAATAGCGGGAGCCTACAATGAGCAGTTCTTC; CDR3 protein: CASSLIAGAYNEQFF
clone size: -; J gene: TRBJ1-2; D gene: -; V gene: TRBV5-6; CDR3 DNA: TGTGCCAGCAGCCTTGGACGGAGGGTCCCCCGGGGCTACACCTTC; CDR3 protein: CASSLGRRVPRGYTF
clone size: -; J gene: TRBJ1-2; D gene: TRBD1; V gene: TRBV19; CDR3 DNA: TGTGCCAGTAGTATTTATCCCCCCGGGACAGGGACCTATGGCTACACCTTC; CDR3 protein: CASSIYPPGTGTYGYTF
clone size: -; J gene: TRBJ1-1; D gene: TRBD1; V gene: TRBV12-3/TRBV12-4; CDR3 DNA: TGTGCCAGCAGTTCAGCAGGGGGTGCTGAAGCTTTCTTT; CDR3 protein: CASSSAGGAEAFF
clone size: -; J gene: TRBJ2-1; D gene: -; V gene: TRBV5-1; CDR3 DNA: TGCGCCAGCAGCTTGGGTCTCAATGAGCAGTTCTTC; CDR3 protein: CASSLGLNEQFF
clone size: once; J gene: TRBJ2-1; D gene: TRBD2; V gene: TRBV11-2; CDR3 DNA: TGTGCCAGCAGCTTAATCGTGCTAGCGGGAGGTGGTGAGCAGTTCTTC; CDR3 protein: CASSLIVLAGGGEQFF
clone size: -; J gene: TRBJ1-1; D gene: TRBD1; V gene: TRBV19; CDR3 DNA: TGTGCCAGTAGTCGACAGGGGGCGCCGACGGACACTGAAGCTTTCTTT; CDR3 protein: CASSRQGAPTDTEAFF
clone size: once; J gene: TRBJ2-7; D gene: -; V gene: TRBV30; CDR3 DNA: TGTGCCTCGACCACAGAACGGTACGAGCAGTACTTC; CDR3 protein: CASTTERYEQYF
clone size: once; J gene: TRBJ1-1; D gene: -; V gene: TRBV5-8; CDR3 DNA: TGTGCCAGCAGCTTGGCGCGGGGGGGTGCTTTCTTT; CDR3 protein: CASSLARGGAFF
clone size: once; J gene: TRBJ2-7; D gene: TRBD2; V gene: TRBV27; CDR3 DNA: TGTGCCAGCAGTTTAATGGGGGGTGCGGGAGGGTTCTCCTACGAGCAGTACTTC; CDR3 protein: CASSLMGGAGGFSYEQYF
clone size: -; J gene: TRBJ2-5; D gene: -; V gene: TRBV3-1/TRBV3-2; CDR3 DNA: TGTGCCAGCAGCCATCACTGGGGGGTGTCAAACTTC; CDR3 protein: CASSHHWGVSNF
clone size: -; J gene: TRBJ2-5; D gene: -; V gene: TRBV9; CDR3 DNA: TGTGCCAGCAGCGTATTCGGGGAACGAGAGACCCAGTACTTC; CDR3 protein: CASSVFGERETQYF
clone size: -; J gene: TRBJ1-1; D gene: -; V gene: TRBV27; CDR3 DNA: TGTGCCAGCAGTTCCCCCAAGCCGACTGAAGCTTTCTTT; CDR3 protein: CASSSPKPTEAFF
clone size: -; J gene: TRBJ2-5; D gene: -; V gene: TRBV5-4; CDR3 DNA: TGTGCCAGCAGCTTGGAAGGTAGGGGCCAAGAGACCCAGTACTTC; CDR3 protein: CASSLEGRGQETQYF
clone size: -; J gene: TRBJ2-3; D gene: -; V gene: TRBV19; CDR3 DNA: TGTGCCAGTAGGGCAGGGGCGAGAGATACGCAGTATTTT; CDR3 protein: CASRAGARDTQYF
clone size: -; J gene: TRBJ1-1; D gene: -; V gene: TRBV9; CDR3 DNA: TGTGCCAGCAGCGTAGGGCCCGAAACGAACACTGAAGCTTTCTTT; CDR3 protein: CASSVGPETNTEAFF
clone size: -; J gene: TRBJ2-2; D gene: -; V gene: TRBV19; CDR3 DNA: TGTGCCAGTAGTATAGGAGGGCGTTCCGGGGAGCTGTTTTTT; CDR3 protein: CASSIGGRSGELFF
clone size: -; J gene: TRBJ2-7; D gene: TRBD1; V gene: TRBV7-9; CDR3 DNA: TGTGCCAGCAGCCAAACCAGGGGGTACGAGCAGTACTTC; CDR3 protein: CASSQTRGYEQYF
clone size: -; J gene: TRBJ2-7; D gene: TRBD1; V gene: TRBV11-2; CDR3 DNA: TGTGCCAGCAGCTTGGACAGGGACTACGAGCAGTACTTC; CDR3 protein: CASSLDRDYEQYF
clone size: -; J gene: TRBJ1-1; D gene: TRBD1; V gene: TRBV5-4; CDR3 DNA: TGTGCCAGCAGCTCGGGACAGGGGGGGACTGAAGCTTTCTTT; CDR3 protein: CASSSGQGGTEAFF
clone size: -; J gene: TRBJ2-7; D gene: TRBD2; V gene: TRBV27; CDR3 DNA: TGTGCCAGCAGTTTGGGACTAGCGGGAGGTCCTCGGGGGGAGCAGTACTTC; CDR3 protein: CASSLGLAGGPRGEQYF
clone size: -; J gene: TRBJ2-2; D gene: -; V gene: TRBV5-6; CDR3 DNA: TGTGCCAGCACCTCGGGACAGAACACCGGGGAGCTGTTTTTT; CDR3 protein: CASTSGQNTGELFF
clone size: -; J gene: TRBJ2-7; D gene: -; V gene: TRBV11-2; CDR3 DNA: TGTGCCAGCAGCTTGTTTCGACAGTCTAGCTCCTACGAGCAGTACTTC; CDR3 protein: CASSLFRQSSSYEQYF
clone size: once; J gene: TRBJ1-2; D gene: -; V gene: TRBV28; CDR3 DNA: TGTGCCAGCAGCCCTACAGGGCCTACTAACTATGGCTACACCTTC; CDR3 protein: CASSPTGPTNYGYTF
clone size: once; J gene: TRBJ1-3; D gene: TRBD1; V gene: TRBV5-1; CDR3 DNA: TGCGCCAGCAGCTCCCGGGACAGGGGCCTTCGATCTGGAAACACCATATATTTT; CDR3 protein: CASSSRDRGLRSGNTIYF
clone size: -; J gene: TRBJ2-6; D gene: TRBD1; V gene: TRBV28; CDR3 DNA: TGTGCCAGCAGTTTCTTACCGGGACAGGGAAGAACCTCCTCTGGGGCCAACGTCCTGACTTTC; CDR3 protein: CASSFLPGQGRTSSGANVLTF
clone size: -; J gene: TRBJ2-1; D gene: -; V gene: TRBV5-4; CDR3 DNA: TGTGCCAGCAGCTCCCGACTAGGAGGTATGTTAGAGCAGTTCTTC; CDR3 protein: CASSSRLGGMLEQFF
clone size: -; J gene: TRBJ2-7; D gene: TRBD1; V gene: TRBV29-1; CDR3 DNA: TGCAGCGTGCCCGTTCAGACAGGGTCCTCCTACGAGCAGTACTTC; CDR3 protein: CSVPVQTGSSYEQYF
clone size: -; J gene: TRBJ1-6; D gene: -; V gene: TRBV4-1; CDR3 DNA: TGCGCCAGCAGCCAATCTGGCCTGCCCCGGGTCCCAGAGAGCTCCTATAATTCACCCCTCCACTTT; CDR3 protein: CASSQSGLPRVPESSYNSPLHF
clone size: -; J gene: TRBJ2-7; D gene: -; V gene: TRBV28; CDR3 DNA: TGTGCCAGCAGTTCGTCGGGGGAAGCCTACGAGCAGTACTTC; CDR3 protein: CASSSSGEAYEQYF
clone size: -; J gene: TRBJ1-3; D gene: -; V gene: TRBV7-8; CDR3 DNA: TGTGCCAGCAGCTTAGGGATGACAGGCCATGCTGGGGGCACCATATATTTT; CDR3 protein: CASSLGMTGHAGGTIYF
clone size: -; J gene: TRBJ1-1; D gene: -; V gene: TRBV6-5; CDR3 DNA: TGTGCCAGCAGTTCCCAGTCCATGAACACTGAAGCTTTCTTT; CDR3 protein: CASSSQSMNTEAFF
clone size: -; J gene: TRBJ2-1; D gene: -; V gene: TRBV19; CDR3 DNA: TGTGCCAGTAGTATAGAGTCAGGGGTCTCCTACAATGAGCAGTTCTTC; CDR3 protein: CASSIESGVSYNEQFF
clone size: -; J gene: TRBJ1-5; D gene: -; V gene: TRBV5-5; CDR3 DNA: TGTGCCAGCAGCTTCGGTCAGACAAATCAGCCCCAGCATTTT; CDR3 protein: CASSFGQTNQPQHF
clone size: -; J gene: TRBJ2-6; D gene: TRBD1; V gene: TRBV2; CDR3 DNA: TGTGCCAGCAGGGCCGGGACAGGCGCCAACGTCCTGACTTTC; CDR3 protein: CASRAGTGANVLTF